These T cell receptor beta chains were read from a single sample in a study of T cells in Graves' hyperthyroidism and ophthalmopathy. Via MiXCR, TCRdb re-called the multiplex PCR reads, giving one row per CDR3 protein. The sample records fewer than 600,000 distinct CDR3 sequences, 11% to 15% being singletons. Sequences were obtained from blood. Source of these receptors: a woman in her forties with Graves' hyperthyroidism. The CDR3 runs from the conserved cysteine through the conserved F or W. D genes are given only for firm matches. Not all rows give a size; the values are once, few, many and, for expanded clones, a class.

clone size: few; D gene: TRBD1; J gene: TRBJ2-3; V gene: TRBV4-2; CDR3 length: 15; CDR3 protein: CASSQTRTGTDTQYF; CDR3 DNA: TGTGCCAGCAGCCAAACTCGGACAGGGACAGATACGCAGTATTTT
clone size: few; D gene: TRBD1; J gene: TRBJ1-1; V gene: TRBV6-5; CDR3 length: 15; CDR3 protein: CASRDHYNRGTEAFF; CDR3 DNA: TGTGCCAGCAGGGACCACTACAACAGGGGCACTGAAGCTTTCTTT
clone size: once; D gene: NA; J gene: TRBJ2-7; V gene: TRBV10-2; CDR3 length: 16; CDR3 protein: CASSEVALVAFYEQYF; CDR3 DNA: TGCGCCAGCAGTGAAGTAGCGTTGGTGGCTTTCTACGAGCAGTACTTC
clone size: many; D gene: NA; J gene: TRBJ1-5; V gene: TRBV10-3; CDR3 length: 15; CDR3 protein: CAISNLRESNQPQHF; CDR3 DNA: TGTGCCATCAGCAACCTTAGAGAAAGCAATCAGCCCCAGCATTTT
clone size: many; D gene: NA; J gene: TRBJ1-1; V gene: TRBV27; CDR3 length: 13; CDR3 protein: CASGRTGNTEAFF; CDR3 DNA: TGTGCCAGCGGACGGACGGGGAACACTGAAGCTTTCTTT
clone size: many; D gene: NA; J gene: TRBJ1-5; V gene: TRBV28; CDR3 length: 12; CDR3 protein: CASRTGDQPQHF; CDR3 DNA: TGTGCCAGCCGCACCGGTGATCAGCCCCAGCATTTT
clone size: many; D gene: TRBD1; J gene: TRBJ1-1; V gene: TRBV30; CDR3 length: 12; CDR3 protein: CACGARTGEAFF; CDR3 DNA: TGTGCCTGTGGCGCGCGGACAGGGGAAGCTTTCTTT
clone size: many; D gene: TRBD1; J gene: TRBJ1-1; V gene: TRBV29-1; CDR3 length: 13; CDR3 protein: CSVADRGPTEAFF; CDR3 DNA: TGCAGCGTAGCAGACAGGGGACCGACTGAAGCTTTCTTT
clone size: many; D gene: TRBD1; J gene: TRBJ2-1; V gene: TRBV30; CDR3 length: 15; CDR3 protein: CAWSALVGQGIEQFF; CDR3 DNA: TGTGCCTGGAGTGCCCTTGTCGGACAGGGGATTGAGCAGTTCTTC
clone size: NA; D gene: TRBD1; J gene: TRBJ1-6; V gene: TRBV20-1; CDR3 length: 14; CDR3 protein: CSARGTGANSPLHF; CDR3 DNA: TGCAGTGCTAGGGGGACAGGGGCAAATTCACCCCTCCACTTT
clone size: few; D gene: TRBD1; J gene: TRBJ2-5; V gene: TRBV9; CDR3 length: 15; CDR3 protein: CASSVAQGARETQYF; CDR3 DNA: TGTGCCAGCAGCGTAGCGCAGGGGGCGCGGGAGACCCAGTACTTC
clone size: few; D gene: TRBD1; J gene: TRBJ2-5; V gene: TRBV7-2; CDR3 length: 13; CDR3 protein: CASSQIQGAVQYF; CDR3 DNA: TGTGCCAGCAGCCAAATTCAGGGGGCGGTCCAGTACTTC
clone size: few; D gene: NA; J gene: TRBJ2-7; V gene: TRBV7-9; CDR3 length: 14; CDR3 protein: CASSSGWGSHEQYF; CDR3 DNA: TGTGCCAGCAGCTCGGGTTGGGGTAGTCACGAGCAGTACTTC
clone size: many; D gene: TRBD1; J gene: TRBJ1-1; V gene: TRBV7-2; CDR3 length: 15; CDR3 protein: CASSFFDRDTTEAFF; CDR3 DNA: TGTGCCAGCAGCTTTTTCGACAGGGATACGACTGAAGCTTTCTTT
clone size: many; D gene: NA; J gene: TRBJ1-2; V gene: TRBV27; CDR3 length: 17; CDR3 protein: CASSLSNEGFRNYGYTF; CDR3 DNA: TGTGCCAGCAGTTTATCGAATGAAGGCTTTCGGAACTATGGCTACACCTTC
clone size: many; D gene: TRBD2; J gene: TRBJ2-7; V gene: TRBV28; CDR3 length: 15; CDR3 protein: CASIKEGGPLYEQYF; CDR3 DNA: TGTGCCAGCATCAAGGAGGGAGGGCCTTTGTACGAGCAGTACTTC
clone size: many; D gene: TRBD1; J gene: TRBJ1-5; V gene: TRBV4-1; CDR3 length: 17; CDR3 protein: CASSQDTGTVSNQPQHF; CDR3 DNA: TGCGCCAGCAGCCAAGATACCGGGACAGTAAGCAATCAGCCCCAGCATTTT
clone size: many; D gene: NA; J gene: TRBJ2-3; V gene: TRBV20-1; CDR3 length: 15; CDR3 protein: CSAPLDWSSTDTQYF; CDR3 DNA: TGCAGTGCCCCCCTGGATTGGTCCAGCACAGATACGCAGTATTTT
clone size: many; D gene: TRBD1; J gene: TRBJ1-6; V gene: TRBV7-8; CDR3 length: 16; CDR3 protein: CASSLNSDRGNSPLHF; CDR3 DNA: TGTGCCAGCAGCTTAAATTCGGACAGGGGTAATTCACCCCTCCACTTT
clone size: many; D gene: NA; J gene: TRBJ2-3; V gene: TRBV7-9; CDR3 length: 12; CDR3 protein: CASSKTADTQYF; CDR3 DNA: TGTGCCAGCAGCAAGACAGCCGATACGCAGTATTTT
clone size: NA; D gene: NA; J gene: TRBJ1-6; V gene: TRBV5-4; CDR3 length: 13; CDR3 protein: CASSLQVNSPLHF; CDR3 DNA: TGTGCCAGCAGCTTGCAGGTTAATTCACCCCTCCACTTT
clone size: NA; D gene: NA; J gene: TRBJ2-7; V gene: TRBV12-3/TRBV12-4; CDR3 length: 13; CDR3 protein: CASCRAGPYEQYF; CDR3 DNA: TGTGCCAGCTGTAGAGCGGGCCCCTACGAGCAGTACTTC